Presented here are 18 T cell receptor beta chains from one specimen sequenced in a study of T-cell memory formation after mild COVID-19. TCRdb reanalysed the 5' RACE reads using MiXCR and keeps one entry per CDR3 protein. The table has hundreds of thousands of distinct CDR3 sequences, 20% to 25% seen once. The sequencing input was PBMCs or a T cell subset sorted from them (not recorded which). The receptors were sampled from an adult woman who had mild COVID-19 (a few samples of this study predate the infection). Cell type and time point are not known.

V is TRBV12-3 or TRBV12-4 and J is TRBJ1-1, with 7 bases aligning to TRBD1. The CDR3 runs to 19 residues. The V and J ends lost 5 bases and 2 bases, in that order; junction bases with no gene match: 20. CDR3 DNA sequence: TGTGCCAGCAGTCCGGAGGGGACAGCCACCCAGCGCCTAAACACTGAAGCTTTCTTT. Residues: CASSPEGTATQRLNTEAFF.

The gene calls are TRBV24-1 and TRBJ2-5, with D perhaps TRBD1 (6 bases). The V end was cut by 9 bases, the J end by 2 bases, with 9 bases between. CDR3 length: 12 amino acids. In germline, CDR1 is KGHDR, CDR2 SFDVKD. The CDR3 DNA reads TGTGCCACCGGCGGACAGCAAGAGACCCAGTACTTC. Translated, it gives CATGGQQETQYF.

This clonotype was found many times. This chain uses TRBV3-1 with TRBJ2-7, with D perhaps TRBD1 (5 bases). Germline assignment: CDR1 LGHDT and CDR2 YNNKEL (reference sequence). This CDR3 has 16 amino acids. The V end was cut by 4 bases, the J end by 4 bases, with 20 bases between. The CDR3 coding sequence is TGTGCCAGCAGCCGGACATCAGGCGCGAGATCGTACGAGCAGTACTTC. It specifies CASSRTSGARSYEQYF.

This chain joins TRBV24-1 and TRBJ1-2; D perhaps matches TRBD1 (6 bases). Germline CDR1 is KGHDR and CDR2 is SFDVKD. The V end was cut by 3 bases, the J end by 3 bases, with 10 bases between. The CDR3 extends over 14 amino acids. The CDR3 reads CATSDTGAYYGYTF. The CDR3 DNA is TGTGCCACCAGTGATACGGGGGCCTACTATGGCTACACCTTC.

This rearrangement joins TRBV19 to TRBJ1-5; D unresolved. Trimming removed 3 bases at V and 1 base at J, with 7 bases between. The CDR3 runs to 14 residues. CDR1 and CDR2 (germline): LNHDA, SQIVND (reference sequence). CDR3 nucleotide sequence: TGTGCCAGTAGTATGGCCCGAAGCAATCAGCCCCAGCATTTT. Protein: CASSMARSNQPQHF.

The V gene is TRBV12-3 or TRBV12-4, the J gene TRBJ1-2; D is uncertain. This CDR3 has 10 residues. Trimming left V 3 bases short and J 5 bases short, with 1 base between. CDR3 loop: CASSFYGYTF. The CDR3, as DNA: TGTGCCAGCAGTTTTTATGGCTACACCTTC.

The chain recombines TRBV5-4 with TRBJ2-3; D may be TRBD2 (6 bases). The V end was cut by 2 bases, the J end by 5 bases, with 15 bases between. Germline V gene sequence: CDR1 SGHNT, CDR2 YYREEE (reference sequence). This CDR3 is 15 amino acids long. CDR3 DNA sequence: TGTGCCAGCAGCTTAGGCGGGGATGCTAAAGATACGCAGTATTTT. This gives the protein CASSLGGDAKDTQYF.

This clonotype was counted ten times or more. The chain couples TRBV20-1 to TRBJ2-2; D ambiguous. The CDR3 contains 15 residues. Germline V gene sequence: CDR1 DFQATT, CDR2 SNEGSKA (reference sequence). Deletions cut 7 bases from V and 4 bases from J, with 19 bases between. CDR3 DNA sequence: TGCAGTGTCATGGGCAGCCCTCGGGTCACCGGGGAGCTGTTTTTT. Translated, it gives CSVMGSPRVTGELFF.

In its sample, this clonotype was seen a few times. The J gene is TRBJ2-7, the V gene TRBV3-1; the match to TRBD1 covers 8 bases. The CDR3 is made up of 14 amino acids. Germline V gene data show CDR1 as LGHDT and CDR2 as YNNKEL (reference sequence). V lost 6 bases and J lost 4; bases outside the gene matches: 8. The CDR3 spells CASSRRTGRYEQYF. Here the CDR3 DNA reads TGTGCCAGCAGTCGAAGGACAGGGCGGTACGAGCAGTACTTC.

The CDR3 DNA reads as TGTGCCAGCAGTCTAGATGCGGGGCTTCAGGCTTTCTTT. Translated: CASSLDAGLQAFF. This sequence joins TRBV27 and TRBJ1-1; a weak D match, TRBD1 (5 bases). The CDR3 is 13 residues long. Trimming left V 5 bases short and J 11 bases short, with 18 bases between. Germline values: CDR1 MNHEY, CDR2 SMNVEV (reference sequence).

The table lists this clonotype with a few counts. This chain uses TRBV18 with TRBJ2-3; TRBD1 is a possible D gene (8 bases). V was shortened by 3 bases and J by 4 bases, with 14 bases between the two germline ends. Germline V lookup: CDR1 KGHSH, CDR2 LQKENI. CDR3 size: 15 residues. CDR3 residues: CASSPGQGGPDTQYF. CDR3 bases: TGTGCCAGCTCACCCGGACAGGGAGGGCCAGATACGCAGTATTTT. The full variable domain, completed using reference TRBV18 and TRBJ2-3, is NAGVMQNPRHLVRRRGQEARLRCSPMKGHSHVYWYRQLPEEGLKFMVYLQKENIIDESGMPKERFSAEFPKEGPSILRIQQVVRGDSAAYFCASSPGQGGPDTQYFGPGTRLTVL.

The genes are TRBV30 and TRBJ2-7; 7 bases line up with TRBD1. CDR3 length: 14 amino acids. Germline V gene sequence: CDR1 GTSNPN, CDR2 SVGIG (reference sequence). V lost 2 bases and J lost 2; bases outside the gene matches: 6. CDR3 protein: CAWSLMTGPYEQYF. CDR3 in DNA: TGTGCCTGGAGTCTGATGACAGGGCCCTACGAGCAGTACTTC.

CDR3 region: CASSPRTGRNTEAFF. The CDR3 DNA follows: TGTGCCAGCAGCCCTCGGACAGGGCGAAACACTGAAGCTTTCTTT. The V gene is TRBV9, the J gene TRBJ1-1, with 8 bases that match TRBD1. The ends lost 4 bases at V and 2 bases at J; junction bases unmatched: 7. The CDR3 runs to 15 residues. Germline V gives CDR1 SGDLS, CDR2 YYNGEE.

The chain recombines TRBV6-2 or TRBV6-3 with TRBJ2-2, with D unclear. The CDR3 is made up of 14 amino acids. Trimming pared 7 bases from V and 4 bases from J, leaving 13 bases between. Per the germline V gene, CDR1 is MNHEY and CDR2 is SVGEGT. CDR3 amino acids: CASNSRTSTGELFF. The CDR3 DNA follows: TGTGCCAGCAATAGCCGAACGAGCACCGGGGAGCTGTTTTTT.

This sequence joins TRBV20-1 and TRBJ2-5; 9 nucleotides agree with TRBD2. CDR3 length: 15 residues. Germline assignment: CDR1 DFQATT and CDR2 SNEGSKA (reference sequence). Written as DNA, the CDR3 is TGCATCTGCCTTGGCGCGGGGGGGATCCAAGAGACCCAGTACTTC. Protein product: CICLGAGGIQETQYF.

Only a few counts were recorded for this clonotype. The CDR3 spells CAISVVGTDTQYF. The CDR3, as DNA: TGTGCCATCAGTGTCGTGGGAACAGATACGCAGTATTTT. The rearrangement uses TRBV10-3 and TRBJ2-3; the D is unclear. Germline CDR1 is ENHRY and CDR2 is SYGVKD. The CDR3 consists of 13 residues. The ends were cut back, 4 bases at V and 3 bases at J, with 8 bases in the middle.

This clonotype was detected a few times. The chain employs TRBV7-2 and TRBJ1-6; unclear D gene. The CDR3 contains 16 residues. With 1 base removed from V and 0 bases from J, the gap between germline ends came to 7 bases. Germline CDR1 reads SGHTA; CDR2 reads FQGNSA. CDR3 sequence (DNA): TGTGCCAGCAGCTTAGGAATGAGCTCCTATAATTCACCCCTCCACTTT. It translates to CASSLGMSSYNSPLHF.

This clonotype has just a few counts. The CDR3 DNA follows: TGTGCCAGCAGGTGGGCTAACGGGGAGCTGTTTTTT. It translates to CASRWANGELFF. The chain carries TRBV3-1 and TRBJ2-2; D is uncertain. This CDR3 is built from 12 residues. Trimming stripped 6 bases from V and 7 bases from J, with 9 bases between. Germline CDR1 is LGHDT and CDR2 is YNNKEL (reference sequence).